This T cell receptor (beta chain) is drawn from a study of stem cell transplantation in POMP-related autoinflammatory disease. For the study at large: Before transplant: CD4+ naive skewing, low CD8+ proportions, reduced cytokine secretion.

Of note for this clone: Its cognate antigen is unknown.

General study points: In patients with PRAID, every analyzed T-cell subset tended to show lower diversity and higher clonality.

Sequenced by immunoSEQ multiplex PCR; TCRdb stores in-frame clones only, minus some. The repertoire includes about 32,000 clones, around 88% of them detected once, and 0.6% to 0.75% sits in the top ten. V lost 1 base and J lost 3, with 15 bases in between. Per germline, CDR1 LGHNT and CDR2 FRNRAP. CDR3 length: 16 residues. PRAID featured prominent immunodeficiency. The sequenced sample was CD4+ T cells from PBMCs, obtained before stem cell transplantation. The receptor comes from a human donor with POMP-related autoinflammation and immune dysregulation (PRAID). J is TRBJ2-5 and V is TRBV12-5; D ambiguous. As DNA, the CDR3 is TGTGCTAGTGGTTTGGCTACTCAAGGAGATAAAGAGACCCAGTACTTC. Translating it yields CASGLATQGDKETQYF.